Sequencing of this TCR beta chain was carried out in a study of CD8 T cells in ankylosing spondylitis. Study-level findings and limits: Ankylosing spondylitis blood appeared to be characterized by a TCR beta motif of several highly homologous variants. CD8+ disease-linked clones were present at relatively low frequencies in blood. Researchers reportedly found disease-linked clones significantly enriched in matched ankylosing spondylitis synovial fluid.

V was cut by 8 bases and J by 5 bases, with 19 bases left in between. From germline, CDR1 is MDHEN and CDR2 SYDVKM. CDR3 size: 15 residues. Quantitative barcoded 5'-RACE was used to prepare TCR beta libraries. TCRdb analysed the 5' RACE reads with MiXCR anew, one entry per CDR3 protein. The sample holds more than 500,000 distinct CDR3 sequences, approximately 5% seen once. This clonotype was counted many times. Its specificity is unknown. The chain recombines TRBV28 with TRBJ2-1; maybe TRBD2 (5 bases). Sequences were obtained from blood, either unsorted or a sorted T cell fraction (not recorded which). The sequence came from a male donor with ankylosing spondylitis. For the CDR3, the DNA is TGTGCCAGCTTTGTCCCGGTCAGCGGCCACAATGAGCAGTTCTTC. It translates to CASFVPVSGHNEQFF. The full variable domain, its missing parts supplied by reference TRBV28 and TRBJ2-1, is DVKVTQSSRYLVKRTGEKVFLECVQDMDHENMFWYRQDPGLGLRLIYFSYDVKMKEKGDIPEGYSVSREKKERFSLILESASTNQTSMYLCASFVPVSGHNEQFFGPGTRLTVL.